The following is a TCR beta chain sequence with its context. The antigen remains undetermined. The CDR3 spans 16 residues. The germline V gene encodes CDR1 MNHEY and CDR2 SMNVEV (reference sequence). V lost 3 bases to trimming and J lost 0 bases, with 12 bases between them. The protocol was immunoSEQ multiplex PCR, while the TCRdb copy is restricted to in-frame clones and leaves out a portion. This sample has about 2 million clones, with roughly 94% found just once. This sample is part of a study of shared clonotypes between healthy human individuals. CD45RO-negative cells were positively selected for CCR7, leaving out terminally differentiated effector memory CD45RA+ cells. Study-level results: Donor clonotype sharing was expected to depend on sequencing depth.

V is TRBV27 and J is TRBJ2-1; TRBD2 is a possible D gene (5 bases). Sequencing was carried out using naive CD8+ T cells sorted from blood. The clonotype originates from a man aged 18 to 35 in good health. Here the CDR3 DNA reads TGTGCCAGCAGTTTTTGGGAGCAAATCTCCTACAATGAGCAGTTCTTC. It codes for CASSFWEQISYNEQFF.